The 27 T cell receptor beta chains below all came from one sample that was sequenced in a study of beta chain features in type 1 diabetes (dated by TCRdb to 2016 to 2018). Library preparation used the immunoSEQ multiplex PCR assay. The entire amount of isolated RNA was reverse transcribed using the High Capacity cDNA Reverse Transcription Kit, so the sequenced TCRB transcripts were expressed ones. The table was pulled from immuneACCESS by TCRdb, which kept in-frame rearrangements only. Such tables lose some clones; where checked, under half of the loss comes from unresolved V genes, and the rest has no known cause. The sample profile shows 150,000 to 200,000 clones; 13% of them were found once. Roughly 0.6% of the sample lies in the top ten. The material sequenced was central memory CD4+ T cells from blood. The receptors were sampled from a woman aged 18 to 35 in good health.

This clone was detected a few times. This chain joins TRBV7-9 and TRBJ2-1, with D maybe TRBD1 (6 bases). This CDR3 is 15 amino acids long. Germline V gene sequence: CDR1 SEHNR, CDR2 FQNEAQ (reference sequence). With 1 base removed from V and 8 bases from J, the gap between germline ends came to 15 bases. CDR3 residues: CASSLVLGAVDEQFF. The CDR3, as DNA: TGTGCCAGCAGCTTAGTGTTGGGGGCTGTCGATGAGCAGTTCTTC. Drawing the rest from reference TRBV7-9 and TRBJ2-1, the complete variable domain is DTGVSQNPRHKITKRGQNVTFRCDPISEHNRLYWYRQTLGQGPEFLTYFQNEAQLEKSRLLSDRFSAERPKGSFSTLEIQRTEQGDSAMYLCASSLVLGAVDEQFFGPGTRLTVL.

The chain has TRBV28 and TRBJ2-7; D possibly corresponds to TRBD2 (6 bases). The CDR3 is made up of 14 amino acids. Looked up from germline, CDR1 is MDHEN and CDR2 is SYDVKM. Trimming took 6 bases from V and 1 from J, leaving 13 bases between them. Written as DNA, the CDR3 is TGTGCCAGCAGGCGAGGCGGGACGTCCTACGAGCAGTACTTC. Its protein is CASRRGGTSYEQYF.

The gene calls are TRBV7-9 and TRBJ1-2; 10 bases map to TRBD1. With V trimmed by 4 bases and J by 0 bases, 2 bases remained unmatched. Germline lookup yields CDR1 SEHNR and CDR2 FQNEAQ (reference sequence). This CDR3 has 15 amino acids. CDR3 protein: CASSSGTGANYGYTF. The CDR3 DNA sequence: TGTGCCAGCAGCTCGGGGACAGGGGCTAACTATGGCTACACCTTC.

The table lists this clone with a few counts. The rearrangement links TRBV2 to TRBJ1-5, with D maybe TRBD1 (6 bases). The ends were cut back, 10 bases at V and 4 bases at J, with 11 bases in the middle. In germline, CDR1 is SNHLY, CDR2 FYNNEI. This CDR3 has 12 amino acids. DNA for the CDR3: TGTGCCATCGGGGACATGAATCAGCCCCAGCATTTT. Its translation: CAIGDMNQPQHF. Full variable domain (rest looked up from reference TRBV2 and TRBJ1-5): EPEVTQTPSHQVTQMGQEVILRCVPISNHLYFYWYRQILGQKVEFLVSFYNNEISEKSEIFDDQFSVERPDGSNFTLKIRSTKLEDSAMYFCAIGDMNQPQHFGDGTRLSIL.

The rearrangement joins TRBV29-1 to TRBJ1-1; 7 bases are shared with TRBD1. The CDR3 is made up of 13 amino acids. The germline gives CDR1 SQVTM, CDR2 ANQGSEA. V shed 7 bases, J shed 6 bases, and the junction held 11 bases outside the gene matches. CDR3 loop: CSATPQGHAEAFF. For the CDR3, the DNA is TGCAGCGCTACGCCACAGGGGCACGCTGAAGCTTTCTTT.

This clone was observed a handful of times. The V gene is TRBV28, the J gene TRBJ2-3; D is possibly TRBD2 (5 bases). With 3 bases removed from V and 8 bases from J, the gap between germline ends came to 15 bases. CDR1 and CDR2 from the germline V gene are MDHEN and SYDVKM. The CDR3 covers 14 residues. CDR3 DNA: TGTGCCAGCAGTTTGCGCCCCCCACGGGGTACGCAGTATTTT. Translated, it gives CASSLRPPRGTQYF. Together with reference TRBV28 and TRBJ2-3, the CDR3 gives the full variable domain: DVKVTQSSRYLVKRTGEKVFLECVQDMDHENMFWYRQDPGLGLRLIYFSYDVKMKEKGDIPEGYSVSREKKERFSLILESASTNQTSMYLCASSLRPPRGTQYFGPGTRLTVL.

This clone was seen repeatedly, ten times or more. The rearrangement uses TRBV5-1 and TRBJ2-1; D unresolved. Trimming took off 2 bases at V and 4 bases at J, with 7 bases between the two ends. Germline V CDR1 and CDR2: SGHRS, YFSETQ. The CDR3 covers 13 residues. In DNA form, the CDR3 reads TGCGCCAGCAGCTTCAACTTTTACAATGAGCAGTTCTTC. It encodes CASSFNFYNEQFF.

This clone was counted between two and nine times. V usage is TRBV5-1 and J usage is TRBJ2-1; 7 bases agree with TRBD2. Trimming at V came to 1 base and at J to 7 bases, leaving 8 bases not matched to a gene. Germline CDR1 and CDR2: SGHRS and YFSETQ. The CDR3 totals 15 residues. The CDR3 nucleotides read TGCGCCAGCAGCTTGTTCGCGGGAGTCTCAAATGAGCAGTTCTTC. It is translated as CASSLFAGVSNEQFF.

This clone was counted a few times. The chain joins TRBV19 to TRBJ2-3, with D perhaps TRBD1 (5 bases). V was trimmed by 6 bases and J by 2 bases, leaving 15 bases between them. Looked up from germline, CDR1 is LNHDA and CDR2 is SQIVND (reference sequence). This CDR3 has 15 amino acids. CDR3 coding DNA: TGTGCCAGTAGAAAAAATCCGACAGACACAGATACGCAGTATTTT. Amino acid sequence: CASRKNPTDTDTQYF.

The rearrangement uses TRBV6-5 and TRBJ2-1; 15 bases are a match to TRBD2. Germline V CDR1 and CDR2: MNHEY, SVGAGI. This CDR3 comprises 14 residues. Losses at the gene ends were 6 bases for V and 12 bases for J; bases not matched to a gene: 6. Here the CDR3 DNA reads TGTGCCAGCAGACCCGGACTAGCGGGAGGGGGGCAGTTCTTC. As protein: CASRPGLAGGGQFF.

This clone was detected a few times. The J gene is TRBJ2-3, the V gene TRBV6-1; 14 nucleotides match TRBD2. Germline-derived CDR1 and CDR2 are MNHNS and SASEGT. The CDR3 covers 15 residues. V gave up 8 bases and J gave up 6 bases; unmatched junction bases: 7. In nucleotides, the CDR3 is TGTGCCAGCTGCAGACTAGCGGGAGGGCTGGATACGCAGTATTTT. Translating gives CASCRLAGGLDTQYF.

This clone was counted only a few times. The chain couples TRBV5-1 to TRBJ2-5, with D possibly matching TRBD1 (6 bases). The V end lost 7 bases, the J end lost 2 bases, and 12 bases lay between the germline ends. From germline, CDR1 is SGHRS and CDR2 YFSETQ. The CDR3 runs to 13 residues. The CDR3 coding sequence is TGCGCCAGCTTTCGGACAGCACAAGAGACCCAGTACTTC. Protein product: CASFRTAQETQYF.

V gene TRBV28 combines with J gene TRBJ1-4, with 7 bases that match TRBD1. This CDR3 has 15 amino acids. Germline values: CDR1 MDHEN, CDR2 SYDVKM. Germline trimming cut 7 bases from V and 3 bases from J; bases unmatched to any gene: 8. In DNA, the CDR3 is TGTGCCAGCATTGGACAGGAGGCACCTAATGAAAAACTGTTTTTT. It encodes CASIGQEAPNEKLFF.

The chain employs TRBV7-2 and TRBJ2-1, with D maybe TRBD1 (5 bases). The V and J ends lost 5 bases and 10 bases respectively, with 18 bases between them. The CDR3 has 14 amino acids. Germline CDR1 and CDR2: SGHTA and FQGNSA. CDR3 sequence reads: CASSARPGNQEQFF. The CDR3 nucleotides are TGTGCCAGCAGCGCTCGACCAGGGAACCAGGAGCAGTTCTTC.

This clone was seen only a few times. The CDR3 protein is CASSLDGRRGDEQFF. The CDR3 DNA reads TGTGCCAGCAGCTTAGATGGCCGGCGGGGGGATGAGCAGTTCTTC. This chain connects TRBV11-2 to TRBJ2-1; 8 nucleotides match TRBD2. The germline gives CDR1 SGHAT, CDR2 FQNNGV. The V and J ends lost 0 bases and 8 bases, in that order; junction bases with no gene match: 6. The CDR3 consists of 15 residues.

The chain uses TRBV7-2 and TRBJ2-1, with a tentative D call TRBD2 (6 bases). CDR1 is SGHTA, CDR2 FQGNSA, per germline. Trimming took 1 base from V and 6 from J, leaving 16 bases between them. The CDR3 contains 16 residues. The CDR3 DNA sequence: TGTGCCAGCAGCTTAGTGGGGGGATTAGGTGTCAATGAGCAGTTCTTC. It translates to CASSLVGGLGVNEQFF.

V gene TRBV6-5 combines with J gene TRBJ2-2, with TRBD2 identical over 7 bases. Germline values: CDR1 MNHEY, CDR2 SVGAGI. The CDR3 runs 15 residues. Trimming cost V 8 bases and J 5 bases; bases outside gene matches: 11. CDR3 amino acids: CASRQAGSSTGELFF. CDR3 nucleotides: TGTGCCAGCCGCCAAGCGGGGTCGAGTACCGGGGAGCTGTTTTTT.

The V and J genes are TRBV7-3 and TRBJ2-5; 10 bases are shared with TRBD2. Looked up from germline, CDR1 is SGHTA and CDR2 is FQGTGA. The CDR3 is 15 amino acids. J lost 2 bases, V lost 4 bases, and 4 bases had no gene match. The CDR3 sequence is CASSSTSGLQETQYF. DNA of the CDR3: TGTGCCAGCAGCTCGACTAGCGGGCTACAAGAGACCCAGTACTTC.

The V gene is TRBV11-3, the J gene TRBJ2-1; maybe TRBD2 (6 bases). Between the trimmed V and J ends, which lost 5 bases and 7 bases, there was a span of 21 bases. Germline loops: CDR1 SGHNT, CDR2 YENEEA. This CDR3 contains 16 residues. The CDR3, as DNA: TGTGCCAGCAGCCAGCAGTACATAGCCCGGGGGAATGAGCAGTTCTTC. Its translation is CASSQQYIARGNEQFF.

This clone was counted at least ten times. CDR3 sequence: CASRGQSNTEAFF. Written as DNA, the CDR3 is TGTGCCAGCAGGGGACAATCAAACACTGAAGCTTTCTTT. The chain combines TRBV7-3 with TRBJ1-1; a weak D match, TRBD1 (6 bases). V lost 6 bases, J lost 2 bases, and 10 bases lay in between. CDR1 is SGHTA, CDR2 FQGTGA, per germline. CDR3 size: 13 residues. Drawing the rest from reference TRBV7-3 and TRBJ1-1, the complete variable domain is GAGVSQTPSNKVTEKGKYVELRCDPISGHTALYWYRQSLGQGPEFLIYFQGTGAADDSGLPNDRFFAVRPEGSVSTLKIQRTERGDSAVYLCASRGQSNTEAFFGQGTRLTVV.

This clone was counted between two and nine times. The V call is TRBV15, the J call TRBJ1-4, with D possibly being TRBD1 (6 bases). The V end lost 0 bases, the J end lost 8 bases, and 16 bases lay between the germline ends. Germline V gene sequence: CDR1 LNHNV, CDR2 YYDKDF (reference sequence). The CDR3 extends over 16 amino acids. The CDR3 DNA reads TGTGCCACCAGCAGAGAGAGCCGGGGGGCACGGGAAAAACTGTTTTTT. This sequence encodes CATSRESRGAREKLFF.

This clone occurred a few times. The rearrangement joins TRBV5-1 to TRBJ2-1; 7 positions match TRBD2. Germline V gene data show CDR1 as SGHRS and CDR2 as YFSETQ. The ends lost 3 bases at V and 7 bases at J; junction bases unmatched: 1. This CDR3 has 12 residues. The CDR3, as DNA: TGCGCCAGCAGCTCACTAGCGAATGAGCAGTTCTTC. The encoded protein is CASSSLANEQFF.

The chain carries TRBV7-9 and TRBJ2-5; 7 nucleotides line up with TRBD2. Germline trimming cut 5 bases from V and 4 bases from J; bases unmatched to any gene: 7. Germline CDR1 reads SEHNR; CDR2 reads FQNEAQ (reference sequence). The CDR3 contains 14 residues. CDR3: CASSPRGVGETQYF. In nucleotides, the CDR3 is TGTGCCAGCAGCCCCCGGGGGGTCGGAGAGACCCAGTACTTC.

This clone showed up just a few times. The genes are TRBV6-6 and TRBJ1-1; D not resolved. The CDR3 is 14 amino acids. V dropped 5 bases and J dropped 4 bases, with 14 bases sitting between them. CDR1 is MNHNY and CDR2 is SVGAGI in the germline V gene (reference sequence). CDR3 protein: CASSAGGDLTEAFF. CDR3 nucleotides: TGTGCCAGCAGTGCCGGCGGCGACCTCACTGAAGCTTTCTTT.

This clone was counted many times. The chain joins TRBV9 to TRBJ2-7; TRBD1 agrees at 7 bases. Germline CDR1 reads SGDLS; CDR2 reads YYNGEE. The CDR3 covers 14 residues. Germline trimming cut 3 bases from V and 9 bases from J; bases unmatched to any gene: 12. The CDR3 region has the DNA TGTGCCAGCAGCGAAGATTTTAGGGGGCGCTGGCAGTACTTC. This codes for CASSEDFRGRWQYF.

J is TRBJ1-1 and V is TRBV30; 8 nucleotides line up with TRBD1. Per the germline V gene, CDR1 is GTSNPN and CDR2 is SVGIG (reference sequence). The CDR3 totals 15 residues. The V gene end was trimmed by 3 bases and the J gene end by 5 bases; junction bases not matched to a gene: 11. The CDR3 sequence: CAWSPRTGSGTEAFF. DNA of the CDR3: TGTGCCTGGAGCCCCCGGACAGGGAGTGGGACTGAAGCTTTCTTT.

This clone was detected only a few times. The genes are TRBV5-4 and TRBJ1-1, with D tentatively TRBD1 (6 bases). V lost 0 bases and J lost 3, with 6 bases in between. Germline values: CDR1 SGHNT, CDR2 YYREEE (reference sequence). The CDR3 runs to 13 residues. CDR3 protein: CASSLAGDTEAFF. The CDR3 DNA reads as TGTGCCAGCAGCTTGGCAGGGGACACTGAAGCTTTCTTT.